The clone carrying this T cell receptor (beta chain) occurred many times. The antigen is not known. TCRdb itself ran the reads through MiXCR, one entry per CDR3 protein. This table has roughly 110,000 distinct CDR3 sequences, about 9.4% appearing once. The CDR3 contains 17 residues. Trimming cost V 0 bases and J 8 bases, with 20 bases left between them. CDR1 and CDR2 from the germline V gene are LGHNT and FRNRAP. The data are from a study of T cell repertoires in cytomegalovirus infection. Study information: Matching HLA type, along with CMV infection, was indicated by public TCR beta signatures.

Broader study findings: HLA-C-restricted CMV clonotypes gave the most frequent clonotype in two of eight donors.

This TCR derives from a human donor in good health (CMV status not recorded). Some clones in this sample may be carry-over from other donors' samples. Source material: PBMCs, sequenced either directly or after in vitro stimulation (not recorded which). The gene calls are TRBV12-5 and TRBJ2-1, with D tentatively TRBD1 or TRBD2 (7 bases each). Written as DNA, the CDR3 is TGTGCTAGTGGTTTGGTACTAGGGCAGGGGGGGACCTATGAGCAGTTCTTC. Protein sequence: CASGLVLGQGGTYEQFF.